This entry lists 30 T cell receptor beta chains sequenced from one sample in a study of blood T cells in healthy people across ages. Primed by a sample-barcoded 5' primer and a J-beta primer mix, a second PCR proceeded for 7 to 11 cycles. Using its own MiXCR run on the 5' RACE reads, TCRdb lists one record per CDR3 protein. The data hold about 810,000 distinct CDR3 sequences, with around 34% observed a single time. The sample was blood. Source of these receptors: a man aged 18 to 30 in good health.

A few counts support this clonotype. The V and J genes are TRBV10-3 and TRBJ1-5, with 7 bases matching TRBD1. CDR3 length: 14 amino acids. V gave up 0 bases and J gave up 8 bases; unmatched junction bases: 4. The germline gives CDR1 ENHRY, CDR2 SYGVKD. CDR3 nucleotides: TGTGCCATCAGTGAGTCGGTCGACAGGGAGCCCCAGCATTTT. The encoded protein is CAISESVDREPQHF.

The chain is built from TRBV14 and TRBJ2-1, with 7 bases that match TRBD2. After removal of 4 bases from V and 5 bases from J, the junction contained 8 bases not matched to a gene. The CDR3 sequence is 15 residues long. Germline values: CDR1 SGHDN, CDR2 FVKESK. DNA for the CDR3: TGTGCCAGCAGCCTGGGGGGGGTTCTCCACAATGAGCAGTTCTTC. Its translation: CASSLGGVLHNEQFF.

As for this clonotype: A much larger clone lies a single base off, so this may be a read error. V gene TRBV3-1 combines with J gene TRBJ1-4; tentative D call: TRBD1 (5 bases). Germline lookup yields CDR1 LGHDT and CDR2 YNNKEL (reference sequence). The CDR3 loop spans 15 amino acids. The CDR3 DNA reads as TGTGCCAGCAGCCCCCTTGAGGGACCTAATGGAAAACTGTTTTTT. Translated: CASSPLEGPNGKLFF.

The chain carries TRBV5-1 and TRBJ2-3, with D maybe TRBD2 (6 bases). Between the trimmed V and J ends, which lost 3 bases and 6 bases, there was a span of 17 bases. The CDR3 runs 15 residues. CDR1 is SGHRS, CDR2 YFSETQ, per germline. Here the CDR3 DNA reads TGCGCCAGCAGCTACCCGCTGGGGGGTTACGATACGCAGTATTTT. Its protein is CASSYPLGGYDTQYF.

This clonotype appeared once. The chain uses TRBV7-2 and TRBJ2-2, with 13 bases that match TRBD2. This CDR3 has 19 amino acids. Trimming took 2 bases from V and 7 from J; bases not matched to a gene: 13. CDR1 and CDR2 (germline): SGHTA, FQGNSA. CDR3 in amino acids: CASSLYVGLAGAQGGELFF. Written as DNA, the CDR3 is TGTGCCAGCAGCTTATATGTCGGACTAGCGGGGGCCCAGGGCGGGGAGCTGTTTTTT.

This clonotype was seen only a few times. The junction and the germline gene differ at one end; a read error may be behind it. This chain uses TRBV6-6 with TRBJ1-1; D is uncertain. The CDR3 loop spans 11 amino acids. Germline CDR1 is MNHNY and CDR2 is SVGAGI (reference sequence). CDR3: CASKDLAEAFF. The CDR3 coding sequence is TGTGCCAGCAAAGACTTGGCTGAGGCTTTCTTT.

The J gene is TRBJ1-1, the V gene TRBV29-1; the D is unclear. Trimming removed 1 base from V and 11 bases from J, with 14 bases in between. The CDR3 extends over 12 amino acids. Germline assignment: CDR1 SQVTM and CDR2 ANQGSEA. This CDR3 is CSVEGLLESAFF. The CDR3 DNA follows: TGCAGCGTTGAAGGGCTACTAGAGTCGGCTTTCTTT.

This clonotype was observed a few times. The V call is TRBV10-3, the J call TRBJ1-2; TRBD1 matches 7 bases. The CDR3 sequence is 14 residues long. V dropped 7 bases and J dropped 6; count of bases not matched to a gene: 11. Per the germline V gene, CDR1 is ENHRY and CDR2 is SYGVKD. CDR3 coding DNA: TGTGCCATCACTAGTCTCCCGGACAGGAATGGCTACACCTTC. This translates into CAITSLPDRNGYTF.

In regard to this clonotype: It may be a read error: a sequence one base away is much more abundant. The chain joins TRBV7-2 to TRBJ1-4; the D is unclear. V was trimmed by 3 bases and J by 4 bases, leaving 6 bases between them. The CDR3 has 13 amino acids. Per the germline V gene, CDR1 is SGHTA and CDR2 is FQGNSA. DNA for the CDR3: TGTGCCAGCAGCTTCGACCTTAATGAAAAACTGTTTTTT. The encoded protein is CASSFDLNEKLFF.

This clonotype was counted ten times or more. The chain couples TRBV12-3 or TRBV12-4 to TRBJ2-3, with a weak D call TRBD1 (8 bases). The CDR3 is 15 residues long. Deletions cut 2 bases from V and 4 bases from J, with 13 bases between. CDR3 DNA sequence: TGTGCCAGCAGTTTACGGACAGGGAGGGCAGATACGCAGTATTTT. Its protein product is CASSLRTGRADTQYF.

This clonotype was detected many times. The chain is built from TRBV12-3 or TRBV12-4 and TRBJ2-3, with D possibly matching TRBD2 (5 bases). CDR3 length: 16 residues. Trimming shortened V by 2 bases and J by 0 bases, and 12 bases separated the two germline ends. This chain's CDR3 is CASSLLDGKSTDTQYF. The DNA for the CDR3 is TGTGCCAGCAGTTTACTCGACGGGAAGAGCACAGATACGCAGTATTTT.

This clonotype was detected many times. The chain carries TRBV29-1 and TRBJ2-1; 8 positions agree with TRBD2. The junction had 12 bases not matched to a gene; V was cut back by 6 bases and J by 5 bases. The CDR3 extends over 15 amino acids. Germline-derived CDR1 and CDR2 are SQVTM and ANQGSEA. Here the CDR3 reads CSVNKAGGLNNEQFF. The CDR3 bases are TGCAGCGTCAACAAGGCGGGGGGCCTTAACAATGAGCAGTTCTTC.

This clonotype has only a few counts. A junction end diverges from the germline sequence, so it may reflect a read error. The gene calls are TRBV7-7 and TRBJ2-7, with D maybe TRBD1 (5 bases). Germline lookup yields CDR1 SSHAT and CDR2 FNYEAQ (reference sequence). The CDR3 is made up of 12 amino acids. CDR3 nucleotides: TGTGCTAGCAGCCCCGTGGGGCACGAGCAGTACTTC. It codes for CASSPVGHEQYF.

This clonotype is a singleton in its sample. A much larger clone differs from this one at a single base, so this may be a read error. This chain connects TRBV7-9 to TRBJ2-1, with 10 bases matching TRBD2. The CDR3 sequence is 16 residues long. The V gene's germline CDR1 is SEHNR and CDR2 FQNEAQ (reference sequence). The V gene end was trimmed by 5 bases and the J gene end by 13 bases; junction bases not matched to a gene: 17. The CDR3 reads CASSRFLAGVGETQFF. As DNA, the CDR3 is TGTGCCAGCAGCCGATTCCTAGCGGGGGTTGGAGAGACCCAGTTCTTC.

This clonotype has only a few counts. The chain employs TRBV19 and TRBJ1-5; unclear D gene. The V gene's germline CDR1 is LNHDA and CDR2 SQIVND (reference sequence). The CDR3 has 13 residues. V shed 0 bases and J shed 7 bases, with 7 bases lying between them. The CDR3, as DNA: TGTGCCAGTAGTATAGATCGTGGACAGCCCCAGCATTTT. Translated: CASSIDRGQPQHF.

This clonotype was counted only a few times. The chain employs TRBV6-6 and TRBJ2-7; 9 positions agree with TRBD1. CDR3 size: 15 residues. The trim removed 5 bases at V and 7 bases at J, leaving 12 bases unmatched. Germline CDR1 and CDR2: MNHNY and SVGAGI (reference sequence). For the CDR3, the DNA is TGTGCCAGCAGTCTTGAAGGGGGGACAGGGCATGAGCAGTACTTC. It yields the protein CASSLEGGTGHEQYF.

This clonotype was found a few times. The chain combines TRBV29-1 with TRBJ1-2; D remains unclear. CDR3 length: 14 residues. The germline V gene encodes CDR1 SQVTM and CDR2 ANQGSEA. The V and J ends lost 5 bases and 7 bases respectively, with 20 bases between them. CDR3 DNA: TGCAGCGTTCGGACCGTGGTGGGAATCGGTGGCTACACCTTC. It codes for CSVRTVVGIGGYTF.

V gene TRBV20-1 combines with J gene TRBJ1-1, with 7 bases lining up with TRBD1. The CDR3 consists of 12 residues. Germline lookup yields CDR1 DFQATT and CDR2 SNEGSKA (reference sequence). V lost 6 bases, J lost 8 bases, and 9 bases stayed unmatched. The CDR3 DNA reads as TGCAGTGCCGGTTCGGGGACAGTAGAAGCTTTCTTT. This sequence encodes CSAGSGTVEAFF.

The rearrangement links TRBV24-1 to TRBJ2-2; TRBD1 might be the D (5 bases). The CDR3 is 17 residues long. The ends were cut back, 2 bases at V and 5 bases at J, with 17 bases in the middle. The V gene's germline CDR1 is KGHDR and CDR2 SFDVKD. The CDR3 DNA sequence: TGTGCCACCAGTGATTCGTGGGGCAGGGTAAAAACCGGGGAGCTGTTTTTT. Its protein is CATSDSWGRVKTGELFF.

Comment on this clonotype: One junction end does not reproduce the germline sequence, and a read error may be involved. The chain recombines TRBV19 with TRBJ2-1; D perhaps matches TRBD2 (7 bases). CDR1 LNHDA and CDR2 SQIVND come from the germline V gene (reference sequence). The CDR3 is 13 amino acids. Here the CDR3 reads CAGSMGGRNEQFF. The CDR3 coding sequence is TGTGCCGGTAGTATGGGGGGGCGGAATGAGCAGTTCTTC.

This clonotype was recorded at least ten times. The V gene is TRBV18, the J gene TRBJ1-2; 8 bases are shared with TRBD1. CDR3 size: 14 residues. The V gene end was trimmed by 3 bases and the J gene end by 4 bases; junction bases not matched to a gene: 4. Germline V lookup: CDR1 KGHSH, CDR2 LQKENI. The CDR3 sequence: CASSPVTGGYGYTF. Written as DNA, the CDR3 is TGTGCCAGCTCACCGGTTACAGGGGGCTATGGCTACACCTTC. The entire variable domain, with the rest obtained from reference TRBV18 and TRBJ1-2, is as follows: NAGVMQNPRHLVRRRGQEARLRCSPMKGHSHVYWYRQLPEEGLKFMVYLQKENIIDESGMPKERFSAEFPKEGPSILRIQQVVRGDSAAYFCASSPVTGGYGYTFGSGTRLTVV.

This clonotype has ten or more counts. The V and J genes are TRBV29-1 and TRBJ2-1; 8 bases map to TRBD1. V lost 8 bases and J lost 8; bases outside the gene matches: 11. Germline V gene lookup returns CDR1 SQVTM and CDR2 ANQGSEA. The CDR3 is made up of 13 amino acids. The CDR3 DNA reads TGCAGCTACGGACAGGGATTAAGGGATGAGCAGTTCTTC. This encodes CSYGQGLRDEQFF.

This clonotype was detected a few times. The chain carries TRBV7-2 and TRBJ1-6, with a possible D match to TRBD1 (5 bases). CDR1 and CDR2 (germline): SGHTA, FQGNSA. Trimming removed 5 bases at V and 4 bases at J, with 12 bases between. This CDR3 contains 15 residues. In DNA form, the CDR3 reads TGTGCCAGCAGCCTTCTGACAGAGTATAATTCACCCCTCCACTTT. Its translation is CASSLLTEYNSPLHF.

This clonotype was observed a handful of times. The chain is built from TRBV7-2 and TRBJ2-1; no reliable D call. The CDR3 spans 15 residues. Trimming pared 1 base from V and 1 base from J, leaving 8 bases between. CDR1 is SGHTA, CDR2 FQGNSA, per germline. The CDR3 nucleotides read TGTGCCAGCAGCTTAGGGACGAAATCCTACAATGAGCAGTTCTTC. Translating it yields CASSLGTKSYNEQFF.

J is TRBJ1-1 and V is TRBV27, with 7 positions matching TRBD1. Germline values: CDR1 MNHEY, CDR2 SMNVEV (reference sequence). After removal of 5 bases from V and 5 bases from J, the junction contained 11 bases not matched to a gene. The CDR3 runs to 15 residues. CDR3 nucleotides: TGTGCCAGCAGTCAAAAGACAGGGCTGGGAACTGAAGCTTTCTTT. Its protein product is CASSQKTGLGTEAFF.

The chain is built from TRBV4-3 and TRBJ2-1; D gene unclear. The CDR3 is made up of 14 amino acids. The V end was cut by 1 base, the J end by 10 bases, with 14 bases between. CDR1 is LGHNA and CDR2 is YSLEER in the germline V gene. The CDR3 region has the DNA TGCGCCAGCAGCCAAGGAGAGGTTGGGCGCGAGCAGTTCTTC. Protein product: CASSQGEVGREQFF.

With respect to this clonotype: A single base separates this from a much larger clone, so it may be a read error. V and J are TRBV28 and TRBJ2-3; D gene uncertain. The V gene's germline CDR1 is MDHEN and CDR2 SYDVKM. The V end was cut by 11 bases, the J end by 1 base, with 13 bases between. This CDR3 is 13 amino acids long. CDR3 DNA sequence: TGTGCCCCCAGGCCTCCGGGCACAGATACGCAGTATTTT. Its translation: CAPRPPGTDTQYF.

J is TRBJ2-2 and V is TRBV7-2; 11 nucleotides agree with TRBD2. The CDR3 is made up of 14 amino acids. From germline, CDR1 is SGHTA and CDR2 FQGNSA. V dropped 5 bases and J dropped 7; count of bases not matched to a gene: 3. The CDR3 is CASSPSGGIGELFF. The CDR3 nucleotides read TGTGCCAGCAGCCCTAGCGGGGGGATCGGGGAGCTGTTTTTT.

This clonotype was counted many times. This chain joins TRBV29-1 and TRBJ1-1; D unclear. The CDR3 is made up of 14 amino acids. The germline V gene has CDR1 SQVTM and CDR2 ANQGSEA. Trimming shortened V by 1 base and J by 5 bases, and 14 bases separated the two germline ends. CDR3 amino acids: CSVEVTSGGTEAFF. The CDR3 region has the DNA TGCAGCGTTGAAGTCACTTCCGGCGGGACTGAAGCTTTCTTT.

CDR3 residues: CASSAGQREGEQYF. Here the CDR3 DNA reads TGTGCCAGCAGCGCGGGACAGAGAGAGGGCGAGCAGTACTTC. The chain is built from TRBV9 and TRBJ2-4, with 7 nucleotides matching TRBD1. The better agreement between TRBJ2-7 and the DNA end casts doubt on the J call. The CDR3 extends over 14 amino acids. From germline, CDR1 is SGDLS and CDR2 YYNGEE.